A single sample is the source of the 13 T cell receptor beta chains below, sequenced in a study of response to subunit inactivated influenza vaccine (dated by TCRdb to the late 2010s). Per the publication, the time point label means: 45 days after influenza vaccine administration. Library method: RT-PCR. The sequencing machine was an Illumina HiSeq 2500. TCRdb cleaned the public reads at Q25 with fastp, built clones with MiXCR and kept in-frame beta chains. Merged by CDR3 protein, the rows form single entries marked with the most common genes and DNA. Here the sample has roughly 150,000 distinct CDR3 sequences; 9.5% to 13% occur a single time. The ten largest clones capture roughly an eighth of the sample. The sequences come from non-naive T cells sorted from PBMCs, collected more than 35 days after vaccination. What the cell subset or site label conveys for this sample: memory T cell fraction. The receptors come from a man in his forties or fifties who received an inactivated influenza vaccine. Donor details come from another sample of the same person, matched by shared clones.

This clonotype was recorded at least ten times. The chain carries TRBV20-1 and TRBJ2-2; 7 bases are shared with TRBD1. The germline V gene encodes CDR1 DFQATT and CDR2 SNEGSKA (reference sequence). V gave up 2 bases and J gave up 0 bases; unmatched junction bases: 0. The CDR3 extends over 14 amino acids. The CDR3 region is CSARQGANTGELFF. DNA for the CDR3: TGCAGTGCTAGACAGGGGGCGAACACCGGGGAGCTGTTTTTT.

The chain has TRBV30 and TRBJ2-7; D might be TRBD1 (6 bases). Trimming stripped 5 bases from V and 5 bases from J, with 13 bases between. CDR1 is GTSNPN, CDR2 SVGIG, per germline (reference sequence). The CDR3 spans 12 residues. CDR3 nucleotide sequence: TGTGCCTGGGAAGGCAGGGGACACGAGCAGTACTTC. This sequence encodes CAWEGRGHEQYF.

There are a few counts of this clonotype. This chain links TRBV6-2 or TRBV6-3 with TRBJ2-1; 9 bases fit TRBD2. V was pared by 2 bases and J by 4 bases, with 6 bases of the junction left unmatched. The CDR3 sequence is 16 residues long. The V gene's germline CDR1 is MNHEY and CDR2 SVGEGT. CDR3 loop: CASSYLLAGSYNEQFF. The CDR3 nucleotides are TGTGCCAGCAGTTACCTACTAGCGGGTTCTTACAATGAGCAGTTCTTC.

This clonotype was found a few times. The genes are TRBV20-1 and TRBJ2-1, with 7 bases fitting TRBD2. The CDR3 covers 15 residues. Germline CDR1 reads DFQATT; CDR2 reads SNEGSKA (reference sequence). Unmatched junction bases numbered 9, after V lost 5 bases and J lost 2 bases. This chain's CDR3 is CSAGKRGGAYNEQFF. CDR3 nucleotide sequence: TGCAGTGCTGGAAAGCGGGGTGGCGCCTACAATGAGCAGTTCTTC.

The J gene is TRBJ2-7, the V gene TRBV12-3 or TRBV12-4; the D call may be TRBD1 or TRBD2 (7 bases each). The CDR3 consists of 17 residues. The V end was cut by 4 bases, the J end by 4 bases, with 23 bases between. The CDR3 loop reads CASSSTGGGGEGYEQYF. DNA for the CDR3: TGTGCCAGCAGTTCAACGGGGGGAGGGGGCGAGGGGTACGAGCAGTACTTC.

V is TRBV27 and J is TRBJ2-7, with 8 nucleotides matching TRBD2. The CDR3 sequence is 15 residues long. In germline, CDR1 is MNHEY, CDR2 SMNVEV (reference sequence). Unmatched junction bases numbered 8, after V lost 6 bases and J lost 1 base. The CDR3 region has the DNA TGTGCCAGCAGCGTCGGGGGGGGCTGGTCCTACGAGCAGTACTTC. Its protein product is CASSVGGGWSYEQYF.

The rearrangement uses TRBV5-1 and TRBJ2-3; TRBD2 matches at 7 bases. Per the germline V gene, CDR1 is SGHRS and CDR2 is YFSETQ. Germline trimming cut 3 bases from V and 4 bases from J; bases unmatched to any gene: 8. This CDR3 contains 15 residues. CDR3 region: CASSWEGRRPDTQYF. CDR3 sequence (DNA): TGCGCCAGCAGCTGGGAGGGACGGCGTCCAGATACGCAGTATTTT.

This clonotype was counted between two and nine times. The chain uses TRBV6-5 and TRBJ2-1, with D perhaps TRBD1 (6 bases). The V end lost 3 bases, the J end lost 8 bases, and 17 bases lay between the germline ends. Germline assignment: CDR1 MNHEY and CDR2 SVGAGI. CDR3 length: 15 residues. This CDR3 is CASSYQQGNLDEQFF. The CDR3 DNA reads as TGTGCCAGCAGTTATCAACAGGGTAATTTGGATGAGCAGTTCTTC.

The chain employs TRBV2 and TRBJ2-5, with D maybe TRBD2 (5 bases). Germline V gives CDR1 SNHLY, CDR2 FYNNEI. The germline V and J ends were trimmed by 1 base and 4 bases, with 13 bases remaining between them. CDR3 length: 15 amino acids. CDR3 sequence (DNA): TGTGCCAGCAGTGAAGGGACTCTATCGGGAGAGACCCAGTACTTC. It yields the protein CASSEGTLSGETQYF.

The rearrangement joins TRBV27 to TRBJ2-1, with 9 bases matching TRBD2. Germline loops: CDR1 MNHEY, CDR2 SMNVEV (reference sequence). The trim removed 6 bases at V and 4 bases at J, leaving 10 bases unmatched. This CDR3 has 16 residues. In nucleotides, the CDR3 is TGTGCCAGCAGCTCCCCGACTAGCGGTAGATACAATGAGCAGTTCTTC. It codes for CASSSPTSGRYNEQFF.

The V gene is TRBV3-1, the J gene TRBJ2-5; the D gene could be TRBD1 or TRBD2 (5 bases each). The V end lost 4 bases, the J end lost 5 bases, and 20 bases lay between the germline ends. Germline CDR1 LGHDT, CDR2 YNNKEL (reference sequence). The CDR3 contains 16 residues. The DNA for the CDR3 is TGTGCCAGCAGCCCGTATCGGGACGGGGTTGGGGAGACCCAGTACTTC. It specifies CASSPYRDGVGETQYF.

The chain combines TRBV28 with TRBJ2-3, with 9 nucleotides matching TRBD2. Trimming at V came to 6 bases and at J to 6 bases, leaving 13 bases not matched to a gene. Germline V CDR1 and CDR2: MDHEN, SYDVKM. The CDR3 has 16 residues. The CDR3 DNA is TGTGCCAGCAGGGAGGGACTAGCAGCTCCGAGGGATACGCAGTATTTT. Its translation is CASREGLAAPRDTQYF.

This clonotype was found once. The rearrangement uses TRBV11-2 and TRBJ2-7; TRBD2 agrees at 12 bases. Per germline, CDR1 SGHAT and CDR2 FQNNGV. J gave up 5 bases and V 8 bases, and 4 bases lay outside the gene matches. The CDR3 consists of 13 residues. The CDR3 loop is CASLGLAGHEQYF. CDR3 bases: TGTGCCAGCCTGGGACTAGCGGGCCACGAGCAGTACTTC.